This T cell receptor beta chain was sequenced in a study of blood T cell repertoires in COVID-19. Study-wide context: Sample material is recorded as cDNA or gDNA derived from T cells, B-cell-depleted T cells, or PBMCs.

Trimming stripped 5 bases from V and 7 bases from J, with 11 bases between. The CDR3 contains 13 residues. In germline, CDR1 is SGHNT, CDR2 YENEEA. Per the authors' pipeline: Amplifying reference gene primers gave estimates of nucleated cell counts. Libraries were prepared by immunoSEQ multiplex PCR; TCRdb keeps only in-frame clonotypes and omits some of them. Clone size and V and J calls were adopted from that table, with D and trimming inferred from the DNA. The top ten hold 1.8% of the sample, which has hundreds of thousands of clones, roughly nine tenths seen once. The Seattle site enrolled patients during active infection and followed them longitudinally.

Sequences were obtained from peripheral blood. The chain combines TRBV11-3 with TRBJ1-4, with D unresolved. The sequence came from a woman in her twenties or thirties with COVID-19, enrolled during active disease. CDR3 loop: CASSQEGIEKLFF. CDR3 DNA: TGTGCCAGCAGCCAGGAGGGAATTGAAAAACTGTTTTTT.